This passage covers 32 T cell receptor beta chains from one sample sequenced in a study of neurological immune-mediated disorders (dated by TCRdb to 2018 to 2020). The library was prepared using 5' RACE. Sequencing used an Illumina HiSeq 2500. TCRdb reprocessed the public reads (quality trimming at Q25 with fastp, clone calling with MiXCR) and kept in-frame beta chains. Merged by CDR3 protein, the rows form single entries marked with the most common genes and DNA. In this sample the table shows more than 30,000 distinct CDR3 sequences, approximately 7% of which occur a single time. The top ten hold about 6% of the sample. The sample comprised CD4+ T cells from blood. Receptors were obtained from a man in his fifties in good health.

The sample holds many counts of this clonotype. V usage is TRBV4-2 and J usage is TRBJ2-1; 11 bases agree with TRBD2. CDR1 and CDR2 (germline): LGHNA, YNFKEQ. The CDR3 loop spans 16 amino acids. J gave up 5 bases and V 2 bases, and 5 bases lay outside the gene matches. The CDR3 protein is CASSQHSGRDNNEQFF. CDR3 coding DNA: TGTGCCAGCAGCCAACATAGCGGGAGGGACAACAATGAGCAGTTCTTC.

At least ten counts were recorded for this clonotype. CDR3 in amino acids: CASSSTTRNEQFF. The CDR3 nucleotides read TGTGCCAGCAGTTCCACTACACGGAATGAGCAGTTCTTC. The V call is TRBV12-3 or TRBV12-4, the J call TRBJ2-1, with D unclear. V lost 4 bases and J lost 7, with 11 bases in between. The CDR3 is made up of 13 amino acids.

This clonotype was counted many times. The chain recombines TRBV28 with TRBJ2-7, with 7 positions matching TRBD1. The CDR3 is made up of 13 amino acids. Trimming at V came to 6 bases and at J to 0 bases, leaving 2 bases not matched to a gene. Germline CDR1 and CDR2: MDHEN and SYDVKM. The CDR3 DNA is TGTGCCAGCAGGTGGACAGGCTCCTACGAGCAGTACTTC. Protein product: CASRWTGSYEQYF.

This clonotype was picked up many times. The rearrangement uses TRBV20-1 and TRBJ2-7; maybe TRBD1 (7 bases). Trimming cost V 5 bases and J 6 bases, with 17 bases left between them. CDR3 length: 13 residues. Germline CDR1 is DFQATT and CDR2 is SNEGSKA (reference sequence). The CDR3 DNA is TGCAGTGCTGCCCGTGGAGGGGGCTTCGAGCAGTACTTC. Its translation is CSAARGGGFEQYF.

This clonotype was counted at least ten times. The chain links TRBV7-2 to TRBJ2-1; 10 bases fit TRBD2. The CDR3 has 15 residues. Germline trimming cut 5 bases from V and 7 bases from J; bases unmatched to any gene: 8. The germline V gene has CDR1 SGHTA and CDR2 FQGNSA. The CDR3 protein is CASSISGRPGNEQFF. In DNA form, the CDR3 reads TGTGCCAGCAGCATTAGCGGGAGGCCCGGGAATGAGCAGTTCTTC.

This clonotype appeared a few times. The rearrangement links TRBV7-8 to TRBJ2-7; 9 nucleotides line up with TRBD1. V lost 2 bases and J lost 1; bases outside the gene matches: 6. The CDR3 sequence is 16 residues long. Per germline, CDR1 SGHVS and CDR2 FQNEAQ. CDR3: CASSLRTGELSYEQYF. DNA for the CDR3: TGTGCCAGCAGCTTAAGGACAGGGGAGTTATCCTACGAGCAGTACTTC.

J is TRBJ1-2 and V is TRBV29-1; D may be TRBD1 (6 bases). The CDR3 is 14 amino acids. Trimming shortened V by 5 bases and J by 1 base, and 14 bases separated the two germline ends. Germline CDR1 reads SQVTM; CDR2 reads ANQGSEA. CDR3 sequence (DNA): TGCAGCGTTATTCCAGGGGAGGATAACTATGGCTACACCTTC. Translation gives CSVIPGEDNYGYTF.

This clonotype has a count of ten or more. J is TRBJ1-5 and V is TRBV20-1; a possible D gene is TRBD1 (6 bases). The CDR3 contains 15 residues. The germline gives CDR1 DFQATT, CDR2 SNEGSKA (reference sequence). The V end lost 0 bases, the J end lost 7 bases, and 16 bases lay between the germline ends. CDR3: CSAREVVGGRQPQHF. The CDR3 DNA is TGCAGTGCTAGAGAAGTAGTGGGGGGCAGGCAGCCCCAGCATTTT.

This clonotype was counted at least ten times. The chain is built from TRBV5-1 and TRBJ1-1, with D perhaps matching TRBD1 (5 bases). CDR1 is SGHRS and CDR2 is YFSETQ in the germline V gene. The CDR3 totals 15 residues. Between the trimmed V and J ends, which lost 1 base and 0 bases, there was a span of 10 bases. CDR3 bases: TGCGCCAGCAGCTTGCGAGGGGCGATGAACACTGAAGCTTTCTTT. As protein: CASSLRGAMNTEAFF.

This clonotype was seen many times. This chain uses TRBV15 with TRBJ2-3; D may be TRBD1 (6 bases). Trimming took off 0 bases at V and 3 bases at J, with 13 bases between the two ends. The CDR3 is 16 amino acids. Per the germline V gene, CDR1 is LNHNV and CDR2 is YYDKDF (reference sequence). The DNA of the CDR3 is TGTGCCACCAGCAGAGATCGAACAGGGAGAACAGATACGCAGTATTTT. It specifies CATSRDRTGRTDTQYF.

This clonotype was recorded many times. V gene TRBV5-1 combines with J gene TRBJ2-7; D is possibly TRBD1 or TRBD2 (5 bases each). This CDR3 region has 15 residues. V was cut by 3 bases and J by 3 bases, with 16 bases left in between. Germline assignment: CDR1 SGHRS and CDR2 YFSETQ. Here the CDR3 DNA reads TGCGCCAGCAGCTCTCCGGGACGACCGGGCTACGAGCAGTACTTC. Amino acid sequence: CASSSPGRPGYEQYF.

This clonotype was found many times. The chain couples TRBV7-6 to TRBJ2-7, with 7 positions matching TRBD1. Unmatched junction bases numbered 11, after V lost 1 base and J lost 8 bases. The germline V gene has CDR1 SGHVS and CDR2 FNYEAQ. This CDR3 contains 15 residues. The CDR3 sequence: CASSLVRTDRAQQYF. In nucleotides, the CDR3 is TGTGCCAGCAGCTTAGTCCGAACCGACAGGGCACAGCAGTACTTC.

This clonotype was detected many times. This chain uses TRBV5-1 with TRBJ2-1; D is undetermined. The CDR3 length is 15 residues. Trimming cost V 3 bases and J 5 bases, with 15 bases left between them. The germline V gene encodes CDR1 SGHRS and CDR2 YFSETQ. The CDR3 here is CASSSGLGSHNEQFF. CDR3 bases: TGCGCCAGCAGCTCGGGTCTAGGATCCCACAATGAGCAGTTCTTC.

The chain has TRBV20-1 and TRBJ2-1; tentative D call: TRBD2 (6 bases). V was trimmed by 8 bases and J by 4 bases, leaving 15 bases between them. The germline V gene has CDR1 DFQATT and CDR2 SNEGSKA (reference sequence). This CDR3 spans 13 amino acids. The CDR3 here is CSKLGGTYNEQFF. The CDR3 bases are TGCAGTAAGTTGGGCGGGACTTACAATGAGCAGTTCTTC.

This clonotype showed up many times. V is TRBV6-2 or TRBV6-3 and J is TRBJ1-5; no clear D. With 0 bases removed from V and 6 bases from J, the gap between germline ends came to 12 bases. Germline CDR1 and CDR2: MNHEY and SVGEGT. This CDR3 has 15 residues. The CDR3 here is CASSYSQEPFQPQHF. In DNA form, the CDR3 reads TGTGCCAGCAGTTACTCCCAGGAGCCTTTTCAGCCCCAGCATTTT.

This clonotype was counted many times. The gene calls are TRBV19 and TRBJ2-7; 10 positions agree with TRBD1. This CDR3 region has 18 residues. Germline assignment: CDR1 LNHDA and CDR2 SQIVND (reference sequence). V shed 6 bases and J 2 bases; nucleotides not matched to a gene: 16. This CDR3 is CASRRSDFLGTGAYEQYF. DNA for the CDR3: TGTGCCAGTAGGAGGTCGGATTTCTTAGGGACAGGGGCCTACGAGCAGTACTTC.

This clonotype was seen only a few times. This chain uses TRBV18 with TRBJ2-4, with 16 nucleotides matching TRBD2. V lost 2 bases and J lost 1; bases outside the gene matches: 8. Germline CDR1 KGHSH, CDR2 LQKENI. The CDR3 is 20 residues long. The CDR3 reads CASSPTPGLAGGPAKNIQYF. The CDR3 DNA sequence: TGTGCCAGCTCACCAACTCCGGGACTAGCGGGAGGGCCGGCCAAAAACATTCAGTACTTC.

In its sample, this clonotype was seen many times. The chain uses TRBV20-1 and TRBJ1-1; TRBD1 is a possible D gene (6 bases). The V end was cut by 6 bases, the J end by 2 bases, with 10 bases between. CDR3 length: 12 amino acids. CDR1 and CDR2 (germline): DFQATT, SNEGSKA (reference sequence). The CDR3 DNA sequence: TGCAGTGCCGGGGGCGGAAACACTGAAGCTTTCTTT. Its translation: CSAGGGNTEAFF.

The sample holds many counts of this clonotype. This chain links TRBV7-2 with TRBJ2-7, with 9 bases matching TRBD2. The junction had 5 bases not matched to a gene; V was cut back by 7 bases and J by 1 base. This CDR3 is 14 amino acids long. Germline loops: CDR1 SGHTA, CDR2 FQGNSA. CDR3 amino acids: CASTPTSGSYEQYF. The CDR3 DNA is TGTGCCAGCACCCCTACTAGCGGGTCCTACGAGCAGTACTTC.

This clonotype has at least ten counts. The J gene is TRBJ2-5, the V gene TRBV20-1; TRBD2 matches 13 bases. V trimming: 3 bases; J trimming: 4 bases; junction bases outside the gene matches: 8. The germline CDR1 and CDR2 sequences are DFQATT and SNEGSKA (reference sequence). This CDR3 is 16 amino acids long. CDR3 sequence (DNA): TGCAGTGCTAGCAGATGGACTAGCGGGAGAGCAGAGACCCAGTACTTC. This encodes CSASRWTSGRAETQYF.

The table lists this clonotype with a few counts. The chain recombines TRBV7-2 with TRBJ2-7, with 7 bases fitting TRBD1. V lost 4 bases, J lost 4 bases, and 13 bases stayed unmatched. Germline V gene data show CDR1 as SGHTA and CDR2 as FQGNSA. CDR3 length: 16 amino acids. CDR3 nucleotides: TGTGCCAGCAGCTACCTCCCCGGGACAGCCACGTACGAGCAGTACTTC. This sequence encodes CASSYLPGTATYEQYF. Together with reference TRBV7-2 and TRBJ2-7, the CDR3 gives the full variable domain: GAGVSQSPSNKVTEKGKDVELRCDPISGHTALYWYRQSLGQGLEFLIYFQGNSAPDKSGLPSDRFSAERTGGSVSTLTIQRTQQEDSAVYLCASSYLPGTATYEQYFGPGTRLTVT.

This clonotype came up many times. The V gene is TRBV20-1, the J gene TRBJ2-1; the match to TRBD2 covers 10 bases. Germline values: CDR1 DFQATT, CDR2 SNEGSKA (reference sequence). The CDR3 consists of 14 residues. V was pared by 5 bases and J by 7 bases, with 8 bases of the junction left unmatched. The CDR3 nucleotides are TGCAGTGCTTCTTATAGCGGGAGGCGGAATGAGCAGTTCTTC. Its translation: CSASYSGRRNEQFF.

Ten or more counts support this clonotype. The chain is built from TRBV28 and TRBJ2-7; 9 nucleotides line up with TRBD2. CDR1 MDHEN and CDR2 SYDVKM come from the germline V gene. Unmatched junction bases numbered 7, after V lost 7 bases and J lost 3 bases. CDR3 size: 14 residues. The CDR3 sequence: CASNKGLAYYEQYF. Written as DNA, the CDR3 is TGTGCCAGCAACAAAGGACTAGCGTACTACGAGCAGTACTTC.

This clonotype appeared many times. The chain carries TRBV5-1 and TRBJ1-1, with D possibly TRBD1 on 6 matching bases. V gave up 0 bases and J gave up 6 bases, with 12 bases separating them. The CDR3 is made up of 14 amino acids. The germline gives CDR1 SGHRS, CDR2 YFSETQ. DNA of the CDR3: TGCGCCAGCAGCTTGGCAGGGGTTAAGGCTGAAGCTTTCTTT. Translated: CASSLAGVKAEAFF.

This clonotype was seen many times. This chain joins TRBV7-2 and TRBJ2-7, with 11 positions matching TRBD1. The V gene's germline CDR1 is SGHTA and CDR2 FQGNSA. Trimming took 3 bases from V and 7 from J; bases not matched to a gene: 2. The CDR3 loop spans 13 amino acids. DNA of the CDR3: TGTGCCAGCAGCTTGGACAGGGGGCGAGAGCAGTACTTC. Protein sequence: CASSLDRGREQYF.

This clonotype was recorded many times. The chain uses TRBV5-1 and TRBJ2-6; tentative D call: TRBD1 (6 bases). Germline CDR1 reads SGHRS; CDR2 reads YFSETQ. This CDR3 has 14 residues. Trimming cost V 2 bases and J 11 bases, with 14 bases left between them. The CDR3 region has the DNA TGCGCCAGCAGCTTAACGGACAGCTCTCACGTCCTGACTTTC. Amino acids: CASSLTDSSHVLTF. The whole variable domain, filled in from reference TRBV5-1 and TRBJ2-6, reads KAGVTQTPRYLIKTRGQQVTLSCSPISGHRSVSWYQQTPGQGLQFLFEYFSETQRNKGNFPGRFSGRQFSNSRSEMNVSTLELGDSALYLCASSLTDSSHVLTFGAGSRLTVL.

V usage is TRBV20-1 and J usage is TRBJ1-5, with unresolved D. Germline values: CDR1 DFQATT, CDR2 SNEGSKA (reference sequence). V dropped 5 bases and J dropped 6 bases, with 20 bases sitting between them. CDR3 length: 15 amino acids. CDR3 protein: CSARAEGGAGQPQHF. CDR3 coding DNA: TGCAGTGCTCGAGCCGAAGGTGGCGCGGGTCAGCCCCAGCATTTT.

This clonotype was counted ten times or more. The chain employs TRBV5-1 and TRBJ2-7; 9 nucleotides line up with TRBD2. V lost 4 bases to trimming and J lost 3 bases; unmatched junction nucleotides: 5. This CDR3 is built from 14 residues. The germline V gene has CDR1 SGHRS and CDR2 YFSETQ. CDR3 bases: TGCGCCAGCAGCCCTGGGACTAGCATCTACGAGCAGTACTTC. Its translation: CASSPGTSIYEQYF.

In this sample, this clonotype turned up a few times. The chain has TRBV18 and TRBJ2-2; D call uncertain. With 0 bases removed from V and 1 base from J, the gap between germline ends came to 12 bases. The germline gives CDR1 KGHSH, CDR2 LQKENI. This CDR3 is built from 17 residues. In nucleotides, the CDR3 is TGTGCCAGCTCACCACCTACCAGGCCGGAGAACACCGGGGAGCTGTTTTTT. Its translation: CASSPPTRPENTGELFF.

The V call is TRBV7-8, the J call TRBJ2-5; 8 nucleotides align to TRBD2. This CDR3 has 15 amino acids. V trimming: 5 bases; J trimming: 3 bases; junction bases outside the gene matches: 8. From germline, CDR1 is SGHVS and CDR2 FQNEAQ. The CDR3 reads CASSVTGTRKETQYF. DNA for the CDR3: TGTGCCAGCAGCGTGACCGGGACTAGAAAAGAGACCCAGTACTTC. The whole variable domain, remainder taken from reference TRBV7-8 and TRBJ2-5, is GAGVSQSPRYKVAKRGQDVALRCDPISGHVSLFWYQQALGQGPEFLTYFQNEAQLDKSGLPSDRFFAERPEGSVSTLKIQRTQQEDSAVYLCASSVTGTRKETQYFGPGTRLLVL.

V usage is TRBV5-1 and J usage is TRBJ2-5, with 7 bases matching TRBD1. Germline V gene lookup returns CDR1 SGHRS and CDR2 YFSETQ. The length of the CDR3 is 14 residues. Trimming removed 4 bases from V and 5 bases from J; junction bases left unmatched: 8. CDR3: CASSPETGMETQYF. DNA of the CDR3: TGCGCCAGCAGCCCAGAGACAGGGATGGAGACCCAGTACTTC. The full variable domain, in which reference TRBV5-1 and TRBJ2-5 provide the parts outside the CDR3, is KAGVTQTPRYLIKTRGQQVTLSCSPISGHRSVSWYQQTPGQGLQFLFEYFSETQRNKGNFPGRFSGRQFSNSRSEMNVSTLELGDSALYLCASSPETGMETQYFGPGTRLLVL.

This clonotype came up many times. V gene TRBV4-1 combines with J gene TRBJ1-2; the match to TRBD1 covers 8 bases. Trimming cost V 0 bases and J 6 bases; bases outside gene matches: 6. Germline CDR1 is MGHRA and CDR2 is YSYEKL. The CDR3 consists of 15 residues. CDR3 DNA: TGCGCCAGCAGCCAAGATACAGGGGGAAGGAATGGCTACACCTTC. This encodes CASSQDTGGRNGYTF.